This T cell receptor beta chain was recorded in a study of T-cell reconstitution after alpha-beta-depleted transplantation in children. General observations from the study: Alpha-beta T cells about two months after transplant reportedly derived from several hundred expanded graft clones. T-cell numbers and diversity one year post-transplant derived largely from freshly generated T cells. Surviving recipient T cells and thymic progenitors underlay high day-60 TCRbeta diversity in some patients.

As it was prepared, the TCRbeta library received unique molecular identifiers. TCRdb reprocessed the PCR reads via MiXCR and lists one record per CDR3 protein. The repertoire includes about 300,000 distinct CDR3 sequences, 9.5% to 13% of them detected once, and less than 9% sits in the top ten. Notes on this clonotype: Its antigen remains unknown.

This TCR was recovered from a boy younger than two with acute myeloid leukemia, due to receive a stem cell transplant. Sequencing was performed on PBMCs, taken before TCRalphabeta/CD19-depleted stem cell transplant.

The CDR3 DNA reads TGTGCCAGCAGCCAAGAACTAGAAAGCGGGGGCTTCAGGGAGACCCAGTACTTC. This encodes CASSQELESGGFRETQYF. The chain employs TRBV3-1 and TRBJ2-5; TRBD2 matches 8 bases. The CDR3 extends over 18 amino acids. V shed 0 bases and J 5 bases; nucleotides not matched to a gene: 14. Germline CDR1 reads LGHDT; CDR2 reads YNNKEL (reference sequence).